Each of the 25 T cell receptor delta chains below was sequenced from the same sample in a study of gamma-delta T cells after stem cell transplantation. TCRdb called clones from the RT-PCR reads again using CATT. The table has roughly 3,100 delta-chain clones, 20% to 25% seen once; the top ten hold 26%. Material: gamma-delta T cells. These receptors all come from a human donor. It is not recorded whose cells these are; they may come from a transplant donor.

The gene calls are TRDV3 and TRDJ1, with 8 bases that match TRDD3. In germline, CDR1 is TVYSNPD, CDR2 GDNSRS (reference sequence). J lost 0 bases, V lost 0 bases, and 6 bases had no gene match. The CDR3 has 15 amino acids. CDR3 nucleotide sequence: TGTGCCTTTAGTACCCGGGGGATAAACACCGATAAACTCATCTTT. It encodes CAFSTRGINTDKLIF.

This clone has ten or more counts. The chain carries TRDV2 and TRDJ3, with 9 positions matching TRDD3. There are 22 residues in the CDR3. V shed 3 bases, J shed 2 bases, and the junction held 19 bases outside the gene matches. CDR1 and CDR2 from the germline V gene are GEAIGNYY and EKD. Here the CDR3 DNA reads TGTGCCTGTGACTGGTCAAAACGTTCTGGGGGATCCCCGCCCTGGGACACCCGACAGATGTTTTTC. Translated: CACDWSKRSGGSPPWDTRQMFF.

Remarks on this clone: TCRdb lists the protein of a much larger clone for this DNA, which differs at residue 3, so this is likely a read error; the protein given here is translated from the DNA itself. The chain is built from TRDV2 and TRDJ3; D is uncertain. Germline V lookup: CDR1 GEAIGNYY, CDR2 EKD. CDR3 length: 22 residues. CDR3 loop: CARDTAESLSAAGSWDTRQMFF. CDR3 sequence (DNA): TGTGCCCGTGACACCGCCGAGTCTCTTAGCGCCGCAGGCTCCTGGGACACCCGACAGATGTTTTTC.

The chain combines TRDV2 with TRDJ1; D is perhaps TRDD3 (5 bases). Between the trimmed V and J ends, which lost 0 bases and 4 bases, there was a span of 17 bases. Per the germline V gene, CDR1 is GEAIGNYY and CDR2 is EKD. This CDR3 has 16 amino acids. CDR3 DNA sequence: TGTGCCTGTGACACCGTCGGGATGAGAGGGTGCGATAAACTCATCTTT. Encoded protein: CACDTVGMRGCDKLIF.

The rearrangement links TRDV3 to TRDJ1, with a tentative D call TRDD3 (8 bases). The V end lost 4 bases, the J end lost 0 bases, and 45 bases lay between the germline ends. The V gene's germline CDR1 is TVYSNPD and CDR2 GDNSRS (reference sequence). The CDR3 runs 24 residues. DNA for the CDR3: TGTGCCTCCCCGTGGCGGGGGGGATATTCCTACGACACTACATATGGGGGATACACCGATAAACTCATCTTT. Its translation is CASPWRGGYSYDTTYGGYTDKLIF.

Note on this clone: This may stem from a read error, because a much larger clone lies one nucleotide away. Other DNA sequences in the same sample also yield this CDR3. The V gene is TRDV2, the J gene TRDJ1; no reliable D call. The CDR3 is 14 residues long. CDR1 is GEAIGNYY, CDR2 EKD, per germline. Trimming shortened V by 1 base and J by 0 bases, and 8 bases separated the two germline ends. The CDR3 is CACDTLLHTDKLIF. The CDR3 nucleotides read TGTGCCTGTGACACTCTACTTCACACCGATAAACTCATCTTT.

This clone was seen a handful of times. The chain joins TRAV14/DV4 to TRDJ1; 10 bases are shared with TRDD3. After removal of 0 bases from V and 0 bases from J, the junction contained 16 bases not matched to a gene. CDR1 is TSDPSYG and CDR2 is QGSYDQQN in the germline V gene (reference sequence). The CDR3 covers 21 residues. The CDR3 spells CAMREGAFLRLGDRYTDKLIF. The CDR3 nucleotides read TGTGCAATGAGAGAGGGCGCATTCCTACGACTGGGGGATCGGTACACCGATAAACTCATCTTT.

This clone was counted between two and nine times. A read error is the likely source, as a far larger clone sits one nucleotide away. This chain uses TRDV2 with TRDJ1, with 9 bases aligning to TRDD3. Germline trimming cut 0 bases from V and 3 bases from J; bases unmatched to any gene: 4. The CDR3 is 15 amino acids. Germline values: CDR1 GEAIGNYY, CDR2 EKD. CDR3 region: CACDTPGDTSDKLIF. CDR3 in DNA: TGTGCCTGTGACACCCCGGGGGATACTTCCGATAAACTCATCTTT.

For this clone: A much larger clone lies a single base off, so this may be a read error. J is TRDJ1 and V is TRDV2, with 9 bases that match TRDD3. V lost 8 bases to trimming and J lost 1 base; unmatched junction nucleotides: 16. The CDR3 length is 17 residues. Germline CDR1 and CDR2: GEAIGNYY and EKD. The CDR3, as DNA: TGTGCCTATCTATCTATGGGGGATAACGCACCCACCGATAAACTCATCTTT. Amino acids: CAYLSMGDNAPTDKLIF.

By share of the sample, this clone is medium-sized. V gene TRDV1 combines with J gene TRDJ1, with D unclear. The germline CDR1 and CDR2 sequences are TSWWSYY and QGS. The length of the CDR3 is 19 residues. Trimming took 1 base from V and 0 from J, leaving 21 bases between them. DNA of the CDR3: TGTGCTCTTGGGGAACGGCGGCACCCCCCCTTATCGTACACCGATAAACTCATCTTT. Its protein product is CALGERRHPPLSYTDKLIF.

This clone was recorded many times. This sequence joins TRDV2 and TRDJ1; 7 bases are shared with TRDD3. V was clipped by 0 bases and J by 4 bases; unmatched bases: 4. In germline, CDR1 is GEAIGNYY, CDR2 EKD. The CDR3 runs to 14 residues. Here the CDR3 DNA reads TGTGCCTGTGACACCGGTGGGGGAGGCGATAAACTCATCTTT. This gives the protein CACDTGGGGDKLIF.

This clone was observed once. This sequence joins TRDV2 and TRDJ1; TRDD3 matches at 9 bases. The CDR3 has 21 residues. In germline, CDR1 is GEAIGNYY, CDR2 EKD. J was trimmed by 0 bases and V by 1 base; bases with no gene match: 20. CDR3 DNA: TGTGCCTGTGACACGATGCCTGCTGGGGGATCCGTCGGGGGGTACACCGATAAACTCATCTTT. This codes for CACDTMPAGGSVGGYTDKLIF.

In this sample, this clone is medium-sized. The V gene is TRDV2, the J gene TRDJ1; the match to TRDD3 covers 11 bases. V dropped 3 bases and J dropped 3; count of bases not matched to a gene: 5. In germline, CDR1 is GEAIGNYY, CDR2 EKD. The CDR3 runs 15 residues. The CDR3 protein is CACDVLGDNPDKLIF. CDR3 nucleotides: TGTGCCTGTGACGTACTGGGGGATAATCCCGATAAACTCATCTTT.

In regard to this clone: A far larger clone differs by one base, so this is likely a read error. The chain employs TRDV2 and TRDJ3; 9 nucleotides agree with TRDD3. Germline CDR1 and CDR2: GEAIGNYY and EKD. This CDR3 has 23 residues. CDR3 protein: CACDTLGELGDPLSSWGTRQMFF. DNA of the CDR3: TGTGCCTGTGACACTCTAGGAGAACTGGGGGACCCCTTGAGCTCCTGGGGCACCCGACAGATGTTTTTC.

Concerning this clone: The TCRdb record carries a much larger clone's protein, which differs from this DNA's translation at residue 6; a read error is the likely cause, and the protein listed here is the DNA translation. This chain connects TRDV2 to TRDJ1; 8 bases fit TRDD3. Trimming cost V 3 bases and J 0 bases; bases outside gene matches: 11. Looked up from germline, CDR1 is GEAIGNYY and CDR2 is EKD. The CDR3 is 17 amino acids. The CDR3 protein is CACDPSGDSRNTDKLIF. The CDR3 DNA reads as TGTGCCTGTGACCCCTCGGGGGATAGCCGAAACACCGATAAACTCATCTTT.

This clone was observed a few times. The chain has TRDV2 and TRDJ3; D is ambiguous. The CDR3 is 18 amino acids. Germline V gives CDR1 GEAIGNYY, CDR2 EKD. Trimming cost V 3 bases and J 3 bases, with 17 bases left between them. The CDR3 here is CACDPTERRLWDTRQMFF. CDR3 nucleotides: TGTGCCTGTGACCCCACGGAGCGTCGGCTCTGGGACACCCGACAGATGTTTTTC.

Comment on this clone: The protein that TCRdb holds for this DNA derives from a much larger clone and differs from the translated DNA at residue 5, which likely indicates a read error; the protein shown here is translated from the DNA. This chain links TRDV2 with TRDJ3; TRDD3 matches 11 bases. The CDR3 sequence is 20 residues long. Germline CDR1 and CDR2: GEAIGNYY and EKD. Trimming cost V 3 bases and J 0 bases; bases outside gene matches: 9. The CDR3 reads CACDALGDTPNSWDTRQMFF. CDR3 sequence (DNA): TGTGCCTGTGACGCCCTGGGGGATACTCCTAACTCCTGGGACACCCGACAGATGTTTTTC.

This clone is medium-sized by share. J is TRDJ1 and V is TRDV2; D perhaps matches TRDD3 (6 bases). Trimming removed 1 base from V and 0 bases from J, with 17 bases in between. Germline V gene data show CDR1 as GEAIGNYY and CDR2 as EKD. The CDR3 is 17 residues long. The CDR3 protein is CACDTLGGDTYTDKLIF. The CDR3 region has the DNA TGTGCCTGTGACACTCTTGGGGGCGATACTTACACCGATAAACTCATCTTT.

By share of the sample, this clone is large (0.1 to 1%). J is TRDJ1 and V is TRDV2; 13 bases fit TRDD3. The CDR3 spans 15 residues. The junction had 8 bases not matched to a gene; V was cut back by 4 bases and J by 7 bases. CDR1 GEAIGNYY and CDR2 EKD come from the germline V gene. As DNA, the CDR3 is TGTGCCTGTGATTTCGTACTGGGGGATACGGGTAAACTCATCTTT. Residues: CACDFVLGDTGKLIF.

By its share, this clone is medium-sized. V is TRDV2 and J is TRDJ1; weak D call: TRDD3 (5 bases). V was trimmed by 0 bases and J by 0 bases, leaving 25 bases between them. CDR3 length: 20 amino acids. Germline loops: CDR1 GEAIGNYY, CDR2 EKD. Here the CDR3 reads CACDTLQGTGLLSYTDKLIF. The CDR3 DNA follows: TGTGCCTGTGACACCCTCCAAGGGACTGGACTACTATCTTACACCGATAAACTCATCTTT.

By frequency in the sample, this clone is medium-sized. The CDR3 is CACVGMGASYTDKLIF. CDR3 nucleotide sequence: TGTGCCTGTGTGGGAATGGGGGCCTCGTACACCGATAAACTCATCTTT. V is TRDV2 and J is TRDJ1; D may be TRDD3 (6 bases). The ends were cut back, 5 bases at V and 0 bases at J, with 18 bases in the middle. The CDR3 consists of 16 residues. CDR1 is GEAIGNYY and CDR2 is EKD in the germline V gene.

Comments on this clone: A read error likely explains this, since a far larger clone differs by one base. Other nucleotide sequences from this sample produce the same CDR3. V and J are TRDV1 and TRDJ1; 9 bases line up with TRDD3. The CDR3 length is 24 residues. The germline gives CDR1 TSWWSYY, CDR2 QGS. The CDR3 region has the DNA TGTGCTCTTGGGGACTTTCCTACGAACATACCTATACTGGGGGAGATCAGGTACACTGATAAACTCATCTTT. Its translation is CALGDFPTNIPILGEIRYTDKLIF.

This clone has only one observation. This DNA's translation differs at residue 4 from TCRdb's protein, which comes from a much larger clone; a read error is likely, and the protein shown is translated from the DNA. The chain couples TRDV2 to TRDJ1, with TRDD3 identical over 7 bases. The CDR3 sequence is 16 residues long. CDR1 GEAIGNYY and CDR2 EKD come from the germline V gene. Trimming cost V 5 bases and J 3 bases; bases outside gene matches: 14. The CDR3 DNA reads TGTGCCTGTGGCACTTTATCGGGGATAGAGTCCGATAAACTCATCTTT. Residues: CACGTLSGIESDKLIF.

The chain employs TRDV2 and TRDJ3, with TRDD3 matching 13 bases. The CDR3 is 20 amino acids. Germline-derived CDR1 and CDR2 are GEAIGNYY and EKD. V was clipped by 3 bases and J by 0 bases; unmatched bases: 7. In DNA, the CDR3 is TGTGCCTGTGACGTACTGGGGGATACGCCGAGCTCCTGGGACACCCGACAGATGTTTTTC. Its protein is CACDVLGDTPSSWDTRQMFF.

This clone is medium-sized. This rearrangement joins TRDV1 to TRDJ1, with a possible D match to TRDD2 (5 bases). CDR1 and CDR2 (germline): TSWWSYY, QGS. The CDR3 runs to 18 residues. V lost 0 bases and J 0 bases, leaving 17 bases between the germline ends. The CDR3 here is CALGELLQSLLYTDKLIF. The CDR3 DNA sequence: TGTGCTCTTGGGGAACTCCTACAGTCTCTCTTGTACACCGATAAACTCATCTTT.